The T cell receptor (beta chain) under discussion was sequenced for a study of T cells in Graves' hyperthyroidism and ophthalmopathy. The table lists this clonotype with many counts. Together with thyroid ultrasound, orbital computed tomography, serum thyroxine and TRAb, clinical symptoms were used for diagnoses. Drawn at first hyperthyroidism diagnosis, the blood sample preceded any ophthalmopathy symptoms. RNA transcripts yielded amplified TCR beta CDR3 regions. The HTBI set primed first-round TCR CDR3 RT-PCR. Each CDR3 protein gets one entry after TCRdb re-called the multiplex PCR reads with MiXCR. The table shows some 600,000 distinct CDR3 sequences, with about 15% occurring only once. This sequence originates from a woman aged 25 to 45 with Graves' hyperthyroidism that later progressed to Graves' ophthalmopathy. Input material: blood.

The CDR3 sequence is CATSDRTTGMGGTDTQYF. CDR3 in DNA: TGTGCCACCAGTGATAGGACCACAGGGATGGGGGGCACAGATACGCAGTATTTT. This chain uses TRBV24-1 with TRBJ2-3; perhaps TRBD1 as D (6 bases). The CDR3 contains 18 residues. V was pared by 3 bases and J by 1 base, with 19 bases between. The germline V gene has CDR1 KGHDR and CDR2 SFDVKD.